The rows below give T cell receptor beta chains drawn from one sample of a study of shared clonotypes between healthy human individuals. Clones were sequenced by immunoSEQ multiplex PCR, and TCRdb holds only the in-frame ones, with some missing. The sample lists roughly 2,300,000 clones, roughly 90% occurring once. Input material: naive CD4+ T cells from PBMCs. These receptors all stem from a man aged 18 to 29 in good health. Some clones in this sample may be carry-over from other donors' samples. Each CDR3 is given with its conserved first and last residue. Fields, in order: J gene, D gene, clone size, V gene, CDR3 protein, CDR3 DNA. A D gene is named only where the DNA matches it firmly. Not all rows give a size; the values are once, few, many and, for expanded clones, a class.

j_call: TRBJ1-1
d_call: .
clone_size: .
v_call: TRBV6-1
cdr3_aa: CASTAGRHTEAFF
cdr3_nt: TGTGCCAGCACAGCAGGACGACACACTGAAGCTTTCTTT

j_call: TRBJ2-7
d_call: TRBD1
clone_size: .
v_call: TRBV7-9
cdr3_aa: CASRPGTAYEQYF
cdr3_nt: TGTGCCAGCAGACCTGGGACAGCGTACGAGCAGTACTTC

j_call: TRBJ2-3
d_call: .
clone_size: once
v_call: TRBV15
cdr3_aa: CATSRGARVGTDTQYF
cdr3_nt: TGTGCCACCAGCAGAGGGGCTCGGGTGGGCACAGATACGCAGTATTTT

j_call: TRBJ2-3
d_call: TRBD2
clone_size: .
v_call: TRBV7-8
cdr3_aa: CASSFSGLTQYF
cdr3_nt: TGTGCCAGCAGCTTTAGCGGGCTTACGCAGTATTTT

j_call: TRBJ2-3
d_call: TRBD1
clone_size: .
v_call: TRBV10-3
cdr3_aa: CAISKWTGGTDTQYF
cdr3_nt: TGTGCCATCAGTAAATGGACAGGGGGAACAGATACGCAGTATTTT

j_call: TRBJ2-5
d_call: .
clone_size: .
v_call: TRBV29-1
cdr3_aa: CSGSTYQETQYF
cdr3_nt: TGCAGCGGGTCGACATACCAAGAGACCCAGTACTTC

j_call: TRBJ2-6
d_call: .
clone_size: .
v_call: TRBV7-3
cdr3_aa: CASSLLRQSGANVLTF
cdr3_nt: TGTGCCAGCAGCTTACTCCGACAGTCTGGGGCCAACGTCCTGACTTTC

j_call: TRBJ1-3
d_call: .
clone_size: .
v_call: TRBV10-2
cdr3_aa: CASSSENTIYF
cdr3_nt: TGCGCCAGCAGCTCGGAAAACACCATATATTTT

j_call: TRBJ2-7
d_call: .
clone_size: .
v_call: TRBV5-5
cdr3_aa: CASSLKPRSGSLSYEQYF
cdr3_nt: TGTGCCAGCAGCTTGAAACCTCGTTCAGGGTCCCTCTCCTACGAGCAGTACTTC

j_call: TRBJ1-2
d_call: TRBD1
clone_size: .
v_call: TRBV5-1
cdr3_aa: CASSLPTGESYTF
cdr3_nt: TGCGCCAGCAGCTTACCGACAGGGGAGAGCTACACCTTC

j_call: TRBJ1-1
d_call: .
clone_size: .
v_call: TRBV28
cdr3_aa: CASSFETLNTEAFF
cdr3_nt: TGTGCCAGCAGTTTTGAGACATTGAACACTGAAGCTTTCTTT

j_call: TRBJ2-5
d_call: TRBD1
clone_size: few
v_call: TRBV19
cdr3_aa: CASSQDRGSEETQYF
cdr3_nt: TGTGCCAGTAGTCAGGACAGGGGGTCCGAAGAGACCCAGTACTTC

j_call: TRBJ2-1
d_call: .
clone_size: .
v_call: TRBV5-1
cdr3_aa: CASSRGQLTLASSYNEQFF
cdr3_nt: TGCGCCAGCAGCCGGGGCCAGCTAACCTTGGCGAGCTCCTACAATGAGCAGTTCTTC

j_call: TRBJ2-3
d_call: TRBD2
clone_size: .
v_call: TRBV6-5
cdr3_aa: CASRGSGTSRDTQYF
cdr3_nt: TGTGCCAGCAGGGGGAGCGGGACCTCCCGAGATACGCAGTATTTT

j_call: TRBJ2-7
d_call: .
clone_size: .
v_call: TRBV11-2
cdr3_aa: CASSEQGYEQYF
cdr3_nt: TGTGCCAGCAGCGAACAGGGCTACGAGCAGTACTTC

j_call: TRBJ2-3
d_call: TRBD2
clone_size: .
v_call: TRBV14
cdr3_aa: CASSRGLARDTQYF
cdr3_nt: TGTGCCAGCAGCCGGGGACTAGCAAGAGATACGCAGTATTTT

j_call: TRBJ2-7
d_call: TRBD1
clone_size: .
v_call: TRBV10-3
cdr3_aa: CAIRNTGTGSPYEQYF
cdr3_nt: TGTGCCATCAGGAACACGGGGACAGGGAGTCCCTACGAGCAGTACTTC

j_call: TRBJ1-2
d_call: .
clone_size: .
v_call: TRBV28
cdr3_aa: CASSFFQGHSGYTF
cdr3_nt: TGTGCCAGCAGTTTCTTTCAGGGGCATTCTGGCTACACCTTC

j_call: TRBJ2-7
d_call: TRBD2
clone_size: .
v_call: TRBV11-2
cdr3_aa: CASSLFPSGRVYEQYF
cdr3_nt: TGTGCCAGCAGCCTCTTTCCTAGCGGGAGGGTCTACGAGCAGTACTTC

j_call: TRBJ2-7
d_call: .
clone_size: .
v_call: TRBV5-1
cdr3_aa: CASSSFGGLAGNEQYF
cdr3_nt: TGCGCCAGCAGCTCGTTTGGGGGCCTGGCGGGAAACGAGCAGTACTTC

j_call: TRBJ2-7
d_call: TRBD1
clone_size: .
v_call: TRBV5-6
cdr3_aa: CASSSGTGGYEQYF
cdr3_nt: TGTGCCAGCAGCTCTGGGACAGGGGGCTACGAGCAGTACTTC

j_call: TRBJ2-1
d_call: TRBD2
clone_size: .
v_call: TRBV9
cdr3_aa: CASRPAGGPTGVLYNEQFF
cdr3_nt: TGTGCCAGCAGGCCAGCGGGAGGGCCGACCGGAGTTCTCTACAATGAGCAGTTCTTC

j_call: TRBJ2-5
d_call: .
clone_size: .
v_call: TRBV5-1
cdr3_aa: CASSLDGTQPIETQYF
cdr3_nt: TGCGCCAGCAGCCTGGACGGGACTCAACCAATAGAGACCCAGTACTTC